These 28 T cell receptor beta chains came from one sample sequenced in a study of blood T cell repertoires in COVID-19. Clones were read by immunoSEQ multiplex PCR, and TCRdb kept only the in-frame ones, dropping some. Among approximately 290,000 clones listed, about 89% were seen once. Sequencing was performed on peripheral blood. These receptor sequences come from a man aged 25-45 years with acute or convalescent COVID-19.

V is TRBV11-2 and J is TRBJ2-2, with a weak D call TRBD1 (6 bases). CDR1 and CDR2 (germline): SGHAT, FQNNGV. The ends were cut back, 7 bases at V and 1 base at J, with 10 bases in the middle. The CDR3 is 14 residues long. CDR3: CASTRTVNTGELFF. Here the CDR3 DNA reads TGTGCCAGCACCCGGACAGTGAACACCGGGGAGCTGTTTTTT.

The rearrangement joins TRBV5-1 to TRBJ1-1; no firm D call. Trimming left V 1 base short and J 1 base short, with 11 bases between. The germline V gene encodes CDR1 SGHRS and CDR2 YFSETQ. This CDR3 contains 15 residues. CDR3 region: CASSLSVLSNTEAFF. The CDR3 DNA reads TGCGCCAGCAGCTTGTCAGTCTTGTCGAACACTGAAGCTTTCTTT.

This clone was seen a single time. The chain links TRBV18 to TRBJ2-7; 8 bases are shared with TRBD1. V lost 2 bases and J lost 4; bases outside the gene matches: 7. Germline values: CDR1 KGHSH, CDR2 LQKENI. This CDR3 comprises 15 residues. Here the CDR3 reads CASSPRQGALYEQYF. In DNA form, the CDR3 reads TGTGCCAGCTCACCAAGGCAGGGGGCATTATACGAGCAGTACTTC.

This sequence joins TRBV28 and TRBJ1-4; 8 bases line up with TRBD1. Losses at the gene ends were 5 bases for V and 7 bases for J; bases not matched to a gene: 6. This CDR3 spans 14 amino acids. CDR1 and CDR2 from the germline V gene are MDHEN and SYDVKM. The CDR3 reads CASSTVGQGEKLFF. The CDR3 nucleotides are TGTGCCAGCAGTACCGTAGGACAGGGTGAAAAACTGTTTTTT.

The chain couples TRBV11-1 to TRBJ2-3; 9 nucleotides line up with TRBD2. Per germline, CDR1 SGHAT and CDR2 FQDESV (reference sequence). The CDR3 sequence is 16 residues long. V gave up 1 base and J gave up 2 bases; unmatched junction bases: 4. The CDR3 DNA is TGTGCCAGCAGCTTAGGAGCGGGGGGCCACACAGATACGCAGTATTTT. This encodes CASSLGAGGHTDTQYF.

The rearrangement uses TRBV2 and TRBJ2-2, with TRBD2 matching 8 bases. With V trimmed by 4 bases and J by 4 bases, 11 bases remained unmatched. This CDR3 region has 17 residues. The V gene's germline CDR1 is SNHLY and CDR2 FYNNEI. The CDR3 region is CASSGRGGPLGTGELFF. The CDR3 nucleotides are TGTGCCAGCAGTGGACGCGGGGGGCCGTTAGGCACCGGGGAGCTGTTTTTT.

The chain carries TRBV2 and TRBJ2-7, with 10 bases matching TRBD1. Trimming cost V 7 bases and J 2 bases; bases outside gene matches: 8. The CDR3 contains 15 residues. Germline assignment: CDR1 SNHLY and CDR2 FYNNEI. The CDR3 reads CASTKAGTGAYEQYF. The CDR3 DNA is TGTGCCAGCACTAAAGCCGGGACAGGGGCCTACGAGCAGTACTTC.

The V and J genes are TRBV5-1 and TRBJ2-1; D possibly corresponds to TRBD1 (5 bases). The germline gives CDR1 SGHRS, CDR2 YFSETQ. V was trimmed by 0 bases and J by 8 bases, leaving 15 bases between them. CDR3 length equals 15 residues. The CDR3 region is CASSLGGARWDEQFF. The CDR3 region has the DNA TGCGCCAGCAGCTTGGGTGGGGCAAGGTGGGATGAGCAGTTCTTC.

The chain employs TRBV25-1 and TRBJ1-2; 7 bases are shared with TRBD1. The germline CDR1 and CDR2 sequences are MGHDK and SYGVNS. The CDR3 is 12 residues long. V was clipped by 7 bases and J by 4 bases; unmatched bases: 3. The CDR3 is CASMRDSYGYTF. The CDR3 region has the DNA TGTGCCAGCATGAGGGACAGCTATGGCTACACCTTC.

The V gene is TRBV19, the J gene TRBJ2-1; D remains ambiguous. The CDR3 is 13 residues long. V was trimmed by 5 bases and J by 9 bases, leaving 14 bases between them. Germline CDR1 is LNHDA and CDR2 is SQIVND (reference sequence). The CDR3 region has the DNA TGTGCCAGTAGTCCACCCGCTTTCAGTGAGCAGTTCTTC. It encodes CASSPPAFSEQFF.

V usage is TRBV28 and J usage is TRBJ1-5; D is possibly TRBD1 (5 bases). The CDR3 runs to 14 residues. The germline CDR1 and CDR2 sequences are MDHEN and SYDVKM. V lost 6 bases and J 7 bases, leaving 16 bases between the germline ends. CDR3 coding DNA: TGTGCCAGCAGGCCCGGGGGAGAGAACCAGCCCCAGCATTTT. This sequence encodes CASRPGGENQPQHF.

This clone showed up just once. The V and J genes are TRBV5-6 and TRBJ2-1; 8 nucleotides agree with TRBD2. V trimming: 0 bases; J trimming: 0 bases; junction bases outside the gene matches: 2. Germline V gives CDR1 SGHDT, CDR2 YYEEEE. This CDR3 is 16 amino acids long. The chain's CDR3 is CASSLELAGSYNEQFF. CDR3 nucleotides: TGTGCCAGCAGCTTGGAGCTAGCGGGCTCCTACAATGAGCAGTTCTTC.

This chain connects TRBV5-4 to TRBJ1-5; D may be TRBD1 (5 bases). The V gene lost 3 bases and the J gene lost 1 base, with 11 bases spanning the gap. The CDR3 covers 15 residues. Germline-derived CDR1 and CDR2 are SGHNT and YYREEE (reference sequence). For the CDR3, the DNA is TGTGCCAGCAGCTCGGGGGAGGACAGCAATCAGCCCCAGCATTTT. Protein sequence: CASSSGEDSNQPQHF.

The chain is built from TRBV18 and TRBJ1-2; D might be TRBD1 (6 bases). Germline CDR1 is KGHSH and CDR2 is LQKENI. The CDR3 covers 15 residues. Trimming removed 2 bases from V and 0 bases from J, with 10 bases in between. CDR3 residues: CASSPTDSANYGYTF. The CDR3 DNA follows: TGTGCCAGCTCACCAACGGACAGCGCTAACTATGGCTACACCTTC.

In regard to this clone: Other nucleotide sequences in the sample specify the same CDR3. This chain connects TRBV18 to TRBJ2-1; 11 nucleotides align to TRBD2. CDR3 length: 15 amino acids. Trimming cost V 0 bases and J 7 bases; bases outside gene matches: 2. Germline CDR1 is KGHSH and CDR2 is LQKENI. The CDR3 is CASSPPPSGGNEQFF. In nucleotides, the CDR3 is TGTGCCAGCTCACCACCACCTAGCGGGGGGAATGAGCAGTTCTTC.

The V and J genes are TRBV6-2 or TRBV6-3 and TRBJ1-5; 10 bases are shared with TRBD1. Losses at the gene ends were 6 bases for V and 7 bases for J; bases not matched to a gene: 6. This CDR3 contains 14 residues. CDR1 and CDR2 from the germline V gene are MNHEY and SVGEGT. CDR3: CASSWGQGRQPQHF. The CDR3 DNA follows: TGTGCCAGCAGCTGGGGACAGGGGAGACAGCCCCAGCATTTT.

V usage is TRBV2 and J usage is TRBJ1-5; 7 nucleotides match TRBD1. The CDR3 length is 15 residues. With V trimmed by 8 bases and J by 3 bases, 10 bases remained unmatched. Germline loops: CDR1 SNHLY, CDR2 FYNNEI. The DNA of the CDR3 is TGTGCCAGCTCAGGAACAGGGGTTCTCAATCAGCCCCAGCATTTT. Translated: CASSGTGVLNQPQHF.

The chain uses TRBV5-8 and TRBJ2-1; TRBD1 matches 10 bases. Trimming cost V 0 bases and J 4 bases; bases outside gene matches: 7. Germline CDR1 SGHTS, CDR2 YDEGEE. This CDR3 comprises 17 residues. The CDR3 loop is CASSLGTGTGAYNEQFF. CDR3 nucleotide sequence: TGTGCCAGCAGCTTGGGAACCGGGACAGGGGCATACAATGAGCAGTTCTTC.

This chain links TRBV10-2 with TRBJ1-4; 9 positions match TRBD1. J was trimmed by 3 bases and V by 6 bases; bases with no gene match: 8. The length of the CDR3 is 16 residues. From germline, CDR1 is WSHSY and CDR2 SAAADI. CDR3 DNA sequence: TGCGCCAGCAGACCGGGACAGGGTACGGCTAATGAAAAACTGTTTTTT. Translating gives CASRPGQGTANEKLFF.

Concerning this clone: The sample carries other DNA sequences with the same CDR3. The chain joins TRBV3-1 (or the pseudogene TRBV3-2) to TRBJ1-1, with TRBD1 matching over 8 bases. The CDR3 covers 13 residues. Germline V lookup: CDR1 LGHDT, CDR2 YNNKEL (reference sequence). Trimming removed 7 bases from V and 0 bases from J; junction bases left unmatched: 1. In DNA, the CDR3 is TGTGCCAGCAACAGGGGGTTGAACACTGAAGCTTTCTTT. Protein product: CASNRGLNTEAFF.

The V and J genes are TRBV6-1 and TRBJ2-6; the match to TRBD1 covers 8 bases. This CDR3 spans 17 amino acids. V trimming: 4 bases; J trimming: 1 base; junction bases outside the gene matches: 6. Germline V gives CDR1 MNHNS, CDR2 SASEGT. CDR3 DNA: TGTGCCAGCAGTGGAGACAGGGGTGGGTCTGGGGCCAACGTCCTGACTTTC. Translation: CASSGDRGGSGANVLTF.

This clone is a singleton in its sample. The rearrangement uses TRBV4-1 and TRBJ2-3, with TRBD2 matching 8 bases. The CDR3 is 16 residues long. Trimming at V came to 3 bases and at J to 2 bases, leaving 7 bases not matched to a gene. Germline CDR1 is MGHRA and CDR2 is YSYEKL. The CDR3 is CASSQLAGRSTDTQYF. In nucleotides, the CDR3 is TGCGCCAGCAGCCAGTTAGCGGGGCGTTCCACAGATACGCAGTATTTT.

The rearrangement uses TRBV9 and TRBJ2-3; possible D gene TRBD1, 6 bases. CDR1 and CDR2 from the germline V gene are SGDLS and YYNGEE. V was shortened by 4 bases and J by 2 bases, with 14 bases between the two germline ends. This CDR3 comprises 15 residues. CDR3 DNA sequence: TGTGCCAGCAGCCCTAAGGACAGTTACACAGATACGCAGTATTTT. Translation gives CASSPKDSYTDTQYF.

This rearrangement joins TRBV10-3 to TRBJ2-2, with 16 bases identical to TRBD2. Germline CDR1 ENHRY, CDR2 SYGVKD. The CDR3 loop spans 18 amino acids. V was clipped by 6 bases and J by 0 bases; unmatched bases: 4. The CDR3 region is CAIRTGTSGRANTGELFF. The CDR3 DNA is TGTGCCATCAGGACCGGGACTAGCGGGAGGGCGAACACCGGGGAGCTGTTTTTT.

This clone was picked up one time. The chain carries TRBV7-2 and TRBJ2-1, with 11 bases matching TRBD2. The trim removed 2 bases at V and 5 bases at J, leaving 2 bases unmatched. This CDR3 comprises 15 residues. Germline values: CDR1 SGHTA, CDR2 FQGNSA. This CDR3 is CASSLRLAGHNEQFF. CDR3 coding DNA: TGTGCCAGCAGCTTAAGACTAGCGGGACACAATGAGCAGTTCTTC.

Written as DNA, the CDR3 is TGTGCCAGCACCCCAGCCCAGGTCCACTCTGGAAACACCATATATTTT. Residues: CASTPAQVHSGNTIYF. This chain links TRBV28 with TRBJ1-3; D is undetermined. Germline V lookup: CDR1 MDHEN, CDR2 SYDVKM. The V end was cut by 7 bases, the J end by 0 bases, with 16 bases between. The CDR3 covers 16 residues.

This chain joins TRBV10-2 and TRBJ2-1; TRBD1 matches 9 bases. The ends lost 8 bases at V and 9 bases at J; junction bases unmatched: 8. The CDR3 sequence is 13 residues long. Germline values: CDR1 WSHSY, CDR2 SAAADI. CDR3 in amino acids: CASRDRDSGEQFF. In nucleotides, the CDR3 is TGCGCCAGCCGGGACAGGGATTCGGGTGAGCAGTTCTTC.

This chain uses TRBV2 with TRBJ2-3; D is uncertain. The CDR3 covers 13 residues. Germline V gene sequence: CDR1 SNHLY, CDR2 FYNNEI. V lost 5 bases and J 0 bases, leaving 6 bases between the germline ends. CDR3 residues: CASSPSSTDTQYF. The CDR3 DNA follows: TGTGCCAGCAGTCCGTCTAGCACAGATACGCAGTATTTT.